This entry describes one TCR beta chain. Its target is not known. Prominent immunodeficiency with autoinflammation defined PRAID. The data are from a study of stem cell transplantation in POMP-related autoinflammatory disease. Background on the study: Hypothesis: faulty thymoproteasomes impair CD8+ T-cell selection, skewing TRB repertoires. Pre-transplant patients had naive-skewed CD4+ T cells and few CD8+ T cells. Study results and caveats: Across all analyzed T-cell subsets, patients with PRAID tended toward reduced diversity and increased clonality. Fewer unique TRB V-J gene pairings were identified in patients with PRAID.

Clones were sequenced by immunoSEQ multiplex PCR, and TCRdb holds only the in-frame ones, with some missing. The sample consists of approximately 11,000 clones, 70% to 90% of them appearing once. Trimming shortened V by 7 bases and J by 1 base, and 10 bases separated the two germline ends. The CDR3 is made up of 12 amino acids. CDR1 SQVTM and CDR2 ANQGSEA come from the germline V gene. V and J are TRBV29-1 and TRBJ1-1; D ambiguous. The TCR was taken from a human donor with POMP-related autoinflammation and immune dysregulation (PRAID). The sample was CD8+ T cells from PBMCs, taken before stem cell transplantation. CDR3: CSGEGGNTEAFF. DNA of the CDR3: TGCAGCGGCGAAGGTGGGAACACTGAAGCTTTCTTT.